The clone carrying this T cell receptor (beta chain) was seen repeatedly, ten times or more. Its antigen is undetermined. Germline CDR1 SGHNT, CDR2 YYREEE (reference sequence). J lost 2 bases, V lost 3 bases, and 2 bases had no gene match. The CDR3 runs to 14 residues. The sample belongs to a study of human T cells and chemical hapten exposure. The overall study: Minor pooled library volume differences mainly drove per-sample TCR yield variation. Study findings and constraints: Sensitizing to DPC left TCRs with a frequency above 1 in 1000 unaltered.

Total RNA was extracted from unfractionated whole blood. During construction of the library, unique molecular identifiers were attached to individual cDNA molecules for quantitative, reproducible TCR counting. Study processing details: The median was about 96,000 TCRs per sample, ranging roughly 20,000 to 750,000. TCRdb fed the 5' RACE reads into MiXCR, producing one record per CDR3 protein. V and J calls and clone size were set by TCRdb, not the authors. Seen here are about 140,000 distinct CDR3 sequences, roughly 4% observed once, and the top ten hold over 1.1%. The chain uses TRBV5-4 and TRBJ2-7; 10 bases are shared with TRBD1. This TCR was sampled from a female donor in good health. DNA of the CDR3: TGTGCCAGCAGCTGGGACAGGGGAGCCTACGAGCAGTACTTC. This gives the protein CASSWDRGAYEQYF.